The next 6 T cell receptor beta chains were all read from a single sample in a study of T cell changes during pregnancy in multiple sclerosis. Sequencing used immunoSEQ multiplex PCR; TCRdb keeps in-frame clones, though not all of them. Seen here are roughly 90,000 clones, roughly 90% observed once, and the top ten hold around 1.8%. The material sequenced was peripheral blood, taken in the first trimester of pregnancy. These receptors originate from a female donor in good health, enrolled as a control in a pregnancy study.

Note on this clone: Distinct nucleotide sequences in the sample also encode this CDR3. The rearrangement uses TRBV5-6 and TRBJ2-2, with 7 positions matching TRBD2. CDR1 SGHDT and CDR2 YYEEEE come from the germline V gene. The CDR3 extends over 14 amino acids. Trimming cost V 3 bases and J 2 bases; bases outside gene matches: 1. Here the CDR3 reads CASSSGLNTGELFF. CDR3 bases: TGTGCCAGCAGCTCGGGACTAAACACCGGGGAGCTGTTTTTT.

This chain connects TRBV29-1 to TRBJ1-2; 8 positions agree with TRBD1. Trimming at V came to 6 bases and at J to 7 bases, leaving 7 bases not matched to a gene. This CDR3 comprises 12 residues. In germline, CDR1 is SQVTM, CDR2 ANQGSEA. The CDR3 coding sequence is TGCAGCGTGTCTCAGGGGGCAGGTGGCTACACCTTC. It encodes CSVSQGAGGYTF.

The chain uses TRBV7-8 and TRBJ1-1; D may be TRBD1 (5 bases). CDR1 SGHVS and CDR2 FQNEAQ come from the germline V gene. The CDR3 runs to 12 residues. V was shortened by 5 bases and J by 3 bases, with 7 bases between the two germline ends. The CDR3 here is CASSPRDTEAFF. The CDR3 coding sequence is TGTGCCAGCAGCCCCAGGGACACTGAAGCTTTCTTT.

V gene TRBV27 combines with J gene TRBJ1-5; D perhaps matches TRBD1 (5 bases). The ends were cut back, 5 bases at V and 5 bases at J, with 13 bases in the middle. Per the germline V gene, CDR1 is MNHEY and CDR2 is SMNVEV (reference sequence). The CDR3 is 14 amino acids. The CDR3 is CASSRGKHDQPQHF. As DNA, the CDR3 is TGTGCCAGCAGTCGGGGGAAGCACGATCAGCCCCAGCATTTT.

This clone was picked up one time. The chain combines TRBV12-5 with TRBJ2-5; no clear D. The V gene lost 1 base and the J gene lost 0 bases, with 9 bases spanning the gap. Per germline, CDR1 LGHNT and CDR2 FRNRAP. The CDR3 is 15 residues long. The CDR3 is CASGLGLSDQETQYF. As DNA, the CDR3 is TGTGCTAGTGGTTTGGGACTTTCGGACCAAGAGACCCAGTACTTC.

This clone was detected only once. This sequence joins TRBV5-1 and TRBJ2-5; possibly TRBD1 for D (5 bases). The V gene's germline CDR1 is SGHRS and CDR2 YFSETQ. This CDR3 is built from 12 residues. V dropped 6 bases and J dropped 9 bases, with 15 bases sitting between them. The CDR3 loop reads CASTTAQGAQYF. CDR3 in DNA: TGCGCCAGCACGACAGCACAAGGGGCCCAGTACTTC.